A selection of T cell receptor beta chains follows, all from one sample in a study of Ad26.COV2.S vaccination and SARS-CoV-2 variants. TCRdb's table, derived via immunoSEQ multiplex PCR, lists solely in-frame clones and lacks some. The data hold 400,000 to 500,000 clones, with approximately 87% observed a single time. The sample here was peripheral blood, taken in a trial of Ad26.COV2.S vaccine versus placebo. The receptors originated from a person aged 18-60 years who received the Ad26.COV2.S COVID-19 vaccine or a placebo. Each CDR3 is given without its conserved first and last residue. Fields, in order: V gene, D gene, CDR3 protein. D genes are given only for firm matches.

>TRBV4-2|TRBD1
ASSQRPRGQGRLVLYNEQF
>TRBV5-1|TRBD1
ASGTGPSGNTIY
>TRBV5-4|-
ASSTPTGASTDTQY
>TRBV28|TRBD1
ASRLSGTGASNYGYT
>TRBV28|-
ASSFRGGNQPQH
>TRBV5-5|TRBD1
ASSLLPYSQGARRNQPQH
>TRBV7-9|-
ASSLELDTEAF
>TRBV5-4|TRBD2
ASSLGSSGPTYEQY
>TRBV12-3/TRBV12-4|-
ASSLGVNTEAF
>TRBV7-9|TRBD1
ASSLGQGSSYEQY
>TRBV5-4|-
ASSPPGGGPTGELF
>TRBV29-1|-
SVPGLGTDTQY
>TRBV29-1|TRBD2
SVEDLPGTSGVSYNEQF
>TRBV6-5|TRBD2
ASSYYGGGLTDTQY
>TRBV5-1|TRBD2
ASSLALAGGTNPTGELF
>TRBV28|-
ASSLSQGITYEQY
>TRBV11-2|-
ASSEGLHNEKLF
>TRBV6-2/TRBV6-3|-
ASSIDAGNEQY
>TRBV2|-
ASRRQVNSYEQY
>TRBV4-3|-
ASSQRPNQPQH
>TRBV27|TRBD1
ASSSFAGGPGEPQH
>TRBV19|-
ASSIFGQSLGDYGYT
>TRBV19|-
ASSTRGRNTEAF
>TRBV7-8|-
ASSRTFGQPQH